This TCR beta chain was documented in a study of blood T cells in healthy people across ages. General study results and limits: The unsorted PBMCs prevented any conclusive comparison of naive versus antigen-experienced cells.

Per germline, CDR1 MNHEY and CDR2 SMNVEV (reference sequence). V was trimmed by 5 bases and J by 4 bases, leaving 17 bases between them. This CDR3 comprises 15 residues. Combining a sample-barcoded 5' primer with a J-beta primer mix, a second PCR ran for roughly 6 to 12 cycles. TCRdb processed the 5' RACE reads anew with MiXCR; each CDR3 protein has one entry. The table lists about 1.6 million distinct CDR3 sequences, about 35% of them singletons. The study recruited healthy Caucasian donors from Russia who were aged about 6 to 90. A word on this clonotype: Its antigen is currently unknown.

Sequencing was performed on blood. The clonotype comes from a woman in her twenties or thirties in good health. The J gene is TRBJ1-2, the V gene TRBV27; a possible D gene is TRBD1 (5 bases). CDR3 sequence reads: CASSLSSGLPYGYTF. In nucleotides, the CDR3 is TGTGCCAGCAGTCTCTCTTCGGGGCTTCCCTATGGCTACACCTTC.